This T cell receptor beta chain was sequenced for a study of cytomegalovirus exposure and HLA in healthy donors. The CDR3 sequence is 14 residues long. The V gene's germline CDR1 is SGHVS and CDR2 FQNEAQ. The table lists this clone with a count of one. PCR involved 60 Vbeta and 13 Jbeta primers. Sequencing was performed with immunoSEQ multiplex PCR; in TCRdb, only in-frame clones are kept and a portion is missing. The data hold fewer than 200,000 clones, with approximately 77% observed a single time. The sample consisted of PBMCs. The chain has TRBV7-8 and TRBJ2-5; D perhaps matches TRBD2 (6 bases). The DNA end is a closer match to TRBJ2-7, so the J assignment may be wrong. The origin of this receptor is a man between 18 and 35 years old in good health and CMV-seronegative. The CDR3 here is CASRLGEVSNEQYF. Here the CDR3 DNA reads TGTGCCAGTAGATTGGGGGAGGTCTCTAACGAGCAGTACTTC.